The clone carrying this T cell receptor beta chain was seen ten or more times. What it binds is not known. The read comes to an end 3 residues before the CDR3 does, leaving the germline J gene to fill in the end. Blood samples were heparinized, roughly 5 to 8.5 ml per donor. This sample is part of a study of T cell clonality in common variable immunodeficiency. Study conclusions and caveats: TCRbeta clonality was increased in CVID versus healthy controls.

This CDR3 is built from 14 residues. V lost 6 bases and J 2 bases, leaving 13 bases between the germline ends. Germline lookup yields CDR1 KGHSH and CDR2 LQKENI. This table comes from immunoSEQ multiplex PCR, and its TCRdb copy is limited to in-frame clones, with some not included. The repertoire consists of fewer than 70,000 clones, none detected only once. This receptor was taken from a person aged 18-70 years in good health. The sequenced material came from peripheral blood mononuclear cells. The chain couples TRBV18 to TRBJ2-5, with a weak D call TRBD1 (6 bases). The CDR3 bases that were read are TGTGCCAGCTCGAACCGGGACAAGCAAGAGACC. It translates to CASSNRDKQET. The complete CDR3 protein is CASSNRDKQETQYF.